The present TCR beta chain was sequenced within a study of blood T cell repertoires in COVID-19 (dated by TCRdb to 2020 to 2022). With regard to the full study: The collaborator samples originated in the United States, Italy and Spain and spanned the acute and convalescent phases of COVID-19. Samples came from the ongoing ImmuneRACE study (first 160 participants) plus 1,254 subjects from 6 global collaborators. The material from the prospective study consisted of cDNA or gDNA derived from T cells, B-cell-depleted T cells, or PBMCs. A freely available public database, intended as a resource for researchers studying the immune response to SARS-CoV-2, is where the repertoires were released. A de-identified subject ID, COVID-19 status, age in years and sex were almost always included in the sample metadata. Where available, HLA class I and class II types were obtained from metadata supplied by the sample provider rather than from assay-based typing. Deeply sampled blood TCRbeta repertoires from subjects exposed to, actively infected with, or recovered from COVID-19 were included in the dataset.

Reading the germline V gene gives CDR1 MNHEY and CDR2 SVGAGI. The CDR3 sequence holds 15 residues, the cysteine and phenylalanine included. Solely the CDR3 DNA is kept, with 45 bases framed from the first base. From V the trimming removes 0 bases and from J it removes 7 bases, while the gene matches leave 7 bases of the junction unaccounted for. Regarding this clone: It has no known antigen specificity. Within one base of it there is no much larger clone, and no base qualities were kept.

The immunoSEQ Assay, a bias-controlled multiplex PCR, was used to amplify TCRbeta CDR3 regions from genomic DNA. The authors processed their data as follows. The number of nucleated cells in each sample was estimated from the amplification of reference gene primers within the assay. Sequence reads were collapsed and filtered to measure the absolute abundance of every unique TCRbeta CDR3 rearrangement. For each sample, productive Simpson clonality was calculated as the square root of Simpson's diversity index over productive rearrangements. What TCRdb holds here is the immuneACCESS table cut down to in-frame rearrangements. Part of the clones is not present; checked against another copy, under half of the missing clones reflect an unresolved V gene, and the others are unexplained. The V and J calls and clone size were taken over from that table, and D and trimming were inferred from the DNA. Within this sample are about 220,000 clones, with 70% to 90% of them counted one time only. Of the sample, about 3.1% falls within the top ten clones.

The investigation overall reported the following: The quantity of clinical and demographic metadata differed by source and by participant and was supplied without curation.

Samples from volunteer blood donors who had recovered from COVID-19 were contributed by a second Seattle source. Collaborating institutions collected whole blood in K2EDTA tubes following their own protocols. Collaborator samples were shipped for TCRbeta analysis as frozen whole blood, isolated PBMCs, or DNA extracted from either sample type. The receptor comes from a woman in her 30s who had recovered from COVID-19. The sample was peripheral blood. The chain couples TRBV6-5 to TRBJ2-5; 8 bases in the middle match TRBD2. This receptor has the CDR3 CASSYSTSGPGTQYF. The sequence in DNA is TGTGCCAGCAGTTACTCTACTAGCGGCCCCGGGACCCAGTACTTC.